This T cell receptor beta chain comes out of a study of cytomegalovirus exposure and HLA in healthy donors. The study, taken as a whole, reports: A later analysis linked a missense DCLRE1C variant to TCR beta V- and J-gene trimming.

In germline, CDR1 is LNHDA, CDR2 SQIVND (reference sequence). The CDR3 runs 19 residues. With 4 bases clipped from V and 3 bases from J, the junction kept 13 bases outside the gene matches. Vbeta (60) and Jbeta (13) primers were used in the PCR. Data came from immunoSEQ multiplex PCR; TCRdb stores just in-frame clones and leaves some out. The sample records under 200,000 clones, about 75% being singletons. With respect to this clone: Its specificity is not known.

The sequence was collected from a woman aged 50 to 60 in good health and CMV-seropositive. This chain links TRBV19 with TRBJ2-1, with 12 positions matching TRBD1. Sequencing was carried out using PBMCs. The CDR3 sequence: CASSNPGQGAGLDYNEQFF. The CDR3 bases are TGTGCCAGTAGTAACCCGGGACAGGGGGCAGGACTAGACTACAATGAGCAGTTCTTC.